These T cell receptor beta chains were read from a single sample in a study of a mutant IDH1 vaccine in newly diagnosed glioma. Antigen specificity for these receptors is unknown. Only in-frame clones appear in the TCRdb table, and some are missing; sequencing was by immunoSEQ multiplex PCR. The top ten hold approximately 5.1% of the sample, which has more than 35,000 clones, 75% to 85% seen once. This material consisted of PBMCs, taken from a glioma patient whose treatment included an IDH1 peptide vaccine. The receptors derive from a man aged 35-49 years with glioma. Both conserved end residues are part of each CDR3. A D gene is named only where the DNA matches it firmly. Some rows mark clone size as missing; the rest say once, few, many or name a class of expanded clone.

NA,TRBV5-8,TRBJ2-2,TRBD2,TGTGCCAGCAGGATTATAGCGGGGGCCCTCCTCTCCGGGGAGCTGTTTTTT,CASRIIAGALLSGELFF
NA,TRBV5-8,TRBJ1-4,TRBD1,TGTGCCAGCAGCCTGGGACAGAGGCCAGTGAATGAAAAACTGTTTTTT,CASSLGQRPVNEKLFF
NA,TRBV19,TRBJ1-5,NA,TGTGCCAGTAGAATTTGGGGTGGCAATCAGCCCCAGCATTTT,CASRIWGGNQPQHF
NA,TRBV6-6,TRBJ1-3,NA,TGTGCCAGCAGTTACTCGGAACATCAAGGAAACACCATATATTTT,CASSYSEHQGNTIYF
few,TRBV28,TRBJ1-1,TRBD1,TGTGCCACCGAACAGGGGGCGTTGAACACTGAAGCTTTCTTT,CATEQGALNTEAFF
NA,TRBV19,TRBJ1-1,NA,TGTGCCAGTAGCCGACTACAGGGCACTGAAGCTTTCTTT,CASSRLQGTEAFF
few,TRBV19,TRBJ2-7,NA,TGTGCCAGTAGTAGCGGGACCTACGAGCAGTACTTC,CASSSGTYEQYF
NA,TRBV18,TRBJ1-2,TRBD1,TGTGCCAGCTCACCAACCGGGACAGGGTTCCCTGACACCTTC,CASSPTGTGFPDTF
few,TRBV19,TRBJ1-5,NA,TGTGCCAGTAGTATGGATAGGGCTTACTATCAGCCCCAGCATTTT,CASSMDRAYYQPQHF
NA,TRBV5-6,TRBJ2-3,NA,TGTGCCAGCAGCCCCGTCGGAGGGGGGGCGCAGGTAATAGATACGCAGTATTTT,CASSPVGGGAQVIDTQYF
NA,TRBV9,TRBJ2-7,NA,TGTGCCAGCAGCTCCGACCGAGTAGGGCTTGGCGAGCAGTACTTC,CASSSDRVGLGEQYF
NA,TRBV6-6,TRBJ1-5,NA,TGTGCCAGCAGCTCCGCTAGCGGGTTAAATCAGCCCCAGCATTTT,CASSSASGLNQPQHF
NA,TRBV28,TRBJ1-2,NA,TGTGCCAGCAGAATGGGGGGCAGTCGCTATGGCTACACCTTC,CASRMGGSRYGYTF
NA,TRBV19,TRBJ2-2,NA,TGTGCCAGTAGAGACCCGTGGGGGGCTAAAACCGGGGAGCTGTTTTTT,CASRDPWGAKTGELFF
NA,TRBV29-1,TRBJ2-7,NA,TGCAGCGTTCGAGATAGCTACGAGCAGTACTTC,CSVRDSYEQYF
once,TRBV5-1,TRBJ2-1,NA,TGCGCCAGCAGCGTCCGACCGGCGGATGAGCAGTTCTTC,CASSVRPADEQFF
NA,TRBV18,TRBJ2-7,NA,TGTGCCAGCTCATCAGGGGACGAGCAGTACTTC,CASSSGDEQYF
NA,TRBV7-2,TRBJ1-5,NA,TGTGCCAGCAGGCCAGATTATAGCAATCAGCCCCAGCATTTT,CASRPDYSNQPQHF
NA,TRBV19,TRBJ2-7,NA,TGTGCCAGTAGTATAGCAGGGGCCGAATTCGTGTACTTC,CASSIAGAEFVYF
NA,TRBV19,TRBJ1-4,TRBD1,TGTGCCAGTAGTTTTCCCGGGACAGAACTGTTTTTT,CASSFPGTELFF
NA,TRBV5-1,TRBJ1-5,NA,TGCGCCAGCAGCTTGGGCGGCCTTAGCAATCAGCCCCAGCATTTT,CASSLGGLSNQPQHF
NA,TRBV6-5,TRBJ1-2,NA,TGTGCCAGCAGCCTCCGGGAGGGCTACACCTTC,CASSLREGYTF
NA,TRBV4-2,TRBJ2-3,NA,TGTGCCAGCAGCCCGGATGGGCAAGGGGGAGCCGTATATACGCAGTATTTT,CASSPDGQGGAVYTQYF
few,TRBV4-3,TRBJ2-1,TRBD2,TGCGCCAGCAGCCAGCTAGCGGGTCAGGGTGAGCAGTTCTTC,CASSQLAGQGEQFF
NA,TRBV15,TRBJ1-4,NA,TGTGCCACCAGGAGAGACACTTGGGACGTATCCGCAACTAATGAAAAACTGTTTTTT,CATRRDTWDVSATNEKLFF
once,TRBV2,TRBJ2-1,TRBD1,TGTGCCAGCACCCGGGACAGAGACAATGAGCAGTTCTTC,CASTRDRDNEQFF
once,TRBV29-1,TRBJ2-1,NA,TGCAGCGTTGTGCGGTCGCGGGGCCCTGGGGATGAGCAGTTCTTC,CSVVRSRGPGDEQFF
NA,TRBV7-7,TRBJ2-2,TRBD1,TGTGCTAGCAGCCCCGACAGGGTAGCTGGGGAGCTGTTTTTT,CASSPDRVAGELFF
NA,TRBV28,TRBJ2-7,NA,TGTGCCAGCAGTTTATTGCAGCCCTCCTACGAGCAGTACTTC,CASSLLQPSYEQYF
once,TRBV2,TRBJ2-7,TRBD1,TGTGCCAGCAGACTACGACAGGGCTACTCCTACGAGCAGTACTTC,CASRLRQGYSYEQYF
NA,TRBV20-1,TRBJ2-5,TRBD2,TGCAGTGCCCTCGCGGGGGCCCAGTACTTC,CSALAGAQYF
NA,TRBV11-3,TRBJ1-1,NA,TGTGCCAGCAGCCTCGGACCGAGTGAAGCTTTCTTT,CASSLGPSEAFF
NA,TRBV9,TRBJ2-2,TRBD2,TGTGCCAGCAGCCGGACTAGCGCCATCACCGGGGAGCTGTTTTTT,CASSRTSAITGELFF
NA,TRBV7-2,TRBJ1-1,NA,TGTGCCAGCAGCTTAGCTCGGGAGGGGACTGAAGCTTTCTTT,CASSLAREGTEAFF
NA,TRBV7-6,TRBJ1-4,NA,TGTGCCAGCAGCTATAGACCGAATGAAAAACTGTTTTTT,CASSYRPNEKLFF
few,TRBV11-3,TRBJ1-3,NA,TGTGCCAGCAGCCTTGGAGGGGAGCGTGGAAACACCATATATTTT,CASSLGGERGNTIYF
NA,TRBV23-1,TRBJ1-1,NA,TGCGCCAGCAGTGCTTCGGGGGACACTGAAGCTTTCTTT,CASSASGDTEAFF
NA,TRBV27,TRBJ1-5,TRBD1,TGTGCCAGCAGTTTCCGACAGGGAGAGGGTCAGCCCCAGCATTTT,CASSFRQGEGQPQHF
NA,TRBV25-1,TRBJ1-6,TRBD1,TGTGCCAGCAGGGGTGGGACAGTTGATTCACCCCTCCACTTT,CASRGGTVDSPLHF
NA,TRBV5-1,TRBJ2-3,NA,TGCGCCAGCGGACGATCTTCCAGCACAGATACGCAGTATTTT,CASGRSSSTDTQYF